This T cell receptor beta chain is drawn from a study of beta chain features in type 1 diabetes. Study background: Across all samples, some 98 million sorted cells were examined.

The authors reverse transcribed all of the isolated RNA, so sequencing captured expressed TCRB transcripts. Produced via immunoSEQ multiplex PCR; TCRdb's table is partial and in-frame only. The table has about 59,000 clones, around 63% seen once. V was pared by 2 bases and J by 3 bases, with 7 bases between. CDR3 length: 13 residues. CDR1 and CDR2 from the germline V gene are MNHEY and SMNVEV (reference sequence). What was sequenced was Tregs from blood. This TCR derives from a woman aged 18-35 years in good health. The chain has TRBV27 and TRBJ1-1, with D tentatively TRBD1 (5 bases). The CDR3: CASSLGHYTEAFF. CDR3 nucleotides: TGTGCCAGCAGTTTAGGACATTACACTGAAGCTTTCTTT.